This T cell receptor beta chain derives from a study of T cells in Graves' hyperthyroidism and ophthalmopathy. Clinical symptoms, serum thyroxine, TRAb, thyroid ultrasound and orbital computed tomography established diagnosis. This sample holds PBMCs from approximately 10 ml fresh peripheral blood. TCR beta CDR3 sequences were amplified from RNA transcripts. First-round RT-PCR targeting the TCR CDR3 was performed with the HTBI primer set. MiXCR, applied by TCRdb to the multiplex PCR reads, yields one record per CDR3 protein. The sample carries hundreds of thousands of distinct CDR3 sequences, about 15% recorded once. The CDR3 runs 14 residues. J was trimmed by 6 bases and V by 5 bases; bases with no gene match: 4. In germline, CDR1 is MDHEN, CDR2 SYDVKM. This clonotype has a count of ten or more. The target antigen is unknown. Overall study findings and caveats: Researchers found most expanded thyroid clonotypes above 0.001 in blood as well. For ophthalmopathy, model prediction preceded onset by a median roughly 6.3 months.

Sequenced sample: blood. The TCR originated in a woman aged 45-65 years with Graves' ophthalmopathy. The chain carries TRBV28 and TRBJ2-4, with 10 bases that match TRBD2. CDR3 residues: CASSPSGRGNIQYF. CDR3 nucleotide sequence: TGTGCCAGCAGTCCTAGCGGGAGAGGAAACATTCAGTACTTC.